This paragraph covers one T cell receptor (beta chain) sequence. What it binds is unknown. These data are taken from a study of cytomegalovirus exposure and HLA in healthy donors. Whole-study results and caveats: Solely CMV serostatus was available to characterize immune exposure. Sequence variants that were highly shared formed a cluster that was likely a sequencing artifact. In the analysis, some V segments, TRBV6-2 and TRBV6-3 included, were excluded as indistinguishable.

The CDR3 extends over 14 amino acids. CDR1 is SEHNR, CDR2 FQNEAQ, per germline (reference sequence). Trimming removed 0 bases from V and 4 bases from J, with 10 bases in between. The primer mix had 60 Vbeta and 13 Jbeta primers. Only in-frame clones appear in the TCRdb table, and some are missing; sequencing was by immunoSEQ multiplex PCR. The table records 100,000 to 120,000 clones, roughly 80% of them present only once. The gene calls are TRBV7-9 and TRBJ2-7; tentatively, D is TRBD2 (6 bases). This TCR derives from a man aged 30-40 years in good health and CMV-seropositive. Sequenced sample: PBMCs. This CDR3 is CASSLALRGYEQYF. The CDR3 DNA is TGTGCCAGCAGCTTAGCCCTCCGGGGGTACGAGCAGTACTTC.